This T cell receptor beta chain was retrieved from a study of blood T cell repertoires in COVID-19. Turning to the study itself: From the United States, Italy and Spain came samples of acute and convalescent COVID-19. The cDNA or gDNA used as material had been derived from T cells, B-cell-depleted T cells, or PBMCs.

Trimming stripped 3 bases from V and 2 bases from J, with 11 bases between. This CDR3 contains 14 residues. The germline V gene encodes CDR1 SGDLS and CDR2 YYNGEE. Original processing notes: Estimates of nucleated cell counts were drawn from the amplification of reference gene primers. Sequencing was performed with immunoSEQ multiplex PCR; in TCRdb, only in-frame clones are kept and a portion is missing. That table furnishes V, J and clone size, whereas the DNA furnished D and trimming. The sample has hundreds of thousands of clones, 86% seen once. The material sequenced was peripheral blood. The chain carries TRBV9 and TRBJ1-2; D ambiguous. The receptor comes from a woman under 40 with active or convalescent COVID-19. The CDR3 loop is CASSAGRENYGYTF. The CDR3, as DNA: TGTGCCAGCAGCGCCGGACGGGAAAACTATGGCTACACCTTC.